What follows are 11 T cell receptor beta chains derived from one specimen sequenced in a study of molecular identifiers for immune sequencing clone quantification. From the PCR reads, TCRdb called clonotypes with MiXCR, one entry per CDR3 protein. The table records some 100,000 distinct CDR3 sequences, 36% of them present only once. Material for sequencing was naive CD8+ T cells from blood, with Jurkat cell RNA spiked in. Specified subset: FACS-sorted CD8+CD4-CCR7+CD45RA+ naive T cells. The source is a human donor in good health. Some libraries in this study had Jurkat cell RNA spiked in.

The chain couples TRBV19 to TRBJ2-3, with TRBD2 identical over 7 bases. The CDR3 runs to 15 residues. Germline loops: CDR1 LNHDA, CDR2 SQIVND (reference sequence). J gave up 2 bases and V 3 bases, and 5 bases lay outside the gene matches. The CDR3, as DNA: TGTGCCAGTAGTATTTTCGGGAGGTTCACAGATACGCAGTATTTT. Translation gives CASSIFGRFTDTQYF.

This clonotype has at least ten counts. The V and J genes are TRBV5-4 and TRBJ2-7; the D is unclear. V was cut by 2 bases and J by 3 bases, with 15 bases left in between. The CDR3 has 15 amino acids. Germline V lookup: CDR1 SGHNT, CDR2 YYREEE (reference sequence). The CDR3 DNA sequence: TGTGCCAGCAGCTTAGGAAGGGCAGTAGTCTACGAGCAGTACTTC. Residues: CASSLGRAVVYEQYF.

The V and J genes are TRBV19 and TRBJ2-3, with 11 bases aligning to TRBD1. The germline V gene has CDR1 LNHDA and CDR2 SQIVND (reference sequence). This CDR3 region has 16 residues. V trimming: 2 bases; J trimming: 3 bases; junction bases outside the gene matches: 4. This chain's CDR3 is CASSISGTGGTDTQYF. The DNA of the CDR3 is TGTGCCAGTAGTATATCCGGGACAGGGGGGACAGATACGCAGTATTTT.

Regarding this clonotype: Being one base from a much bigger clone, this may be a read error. In nucleotides, the CDR3 is TGTGCCAGCAGCCCCGTGAGGGGACCGGGGAAAGAGACCCAGTACTTC. As protein: CASSPVRGPGKETQYF. The J gene is TRBJ2-5, the V gene TRBV7-9, with D possibly called TRBD1 or TRBD2 (5 bases each). The CDR3 spans 16 residues. Germline-derived CDR1 and CDR2 are SEHNR and FQNEAQ (reference sequence). The germline V and J ends were trimmed by 5 bases and 3 bases, with 19 bases remaining between them.

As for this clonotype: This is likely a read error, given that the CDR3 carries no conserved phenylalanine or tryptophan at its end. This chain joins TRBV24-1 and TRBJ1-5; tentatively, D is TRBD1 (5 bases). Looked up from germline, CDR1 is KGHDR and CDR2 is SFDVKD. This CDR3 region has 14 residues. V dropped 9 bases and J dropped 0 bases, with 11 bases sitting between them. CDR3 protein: CATCTGYSNQPQHY. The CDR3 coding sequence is TGTGCCACCTGTACAGGATATAGCAATCAGCCCCAGCATTAT.

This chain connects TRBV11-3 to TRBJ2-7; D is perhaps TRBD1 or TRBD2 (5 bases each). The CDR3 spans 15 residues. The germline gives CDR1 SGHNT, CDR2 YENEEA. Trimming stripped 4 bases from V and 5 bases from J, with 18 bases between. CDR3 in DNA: TGTGCCAGCAGCTCCCCCGCGGGCAGGGCGCACGAGCAGTACTTC. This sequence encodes CASSSPAGRAHEQYF. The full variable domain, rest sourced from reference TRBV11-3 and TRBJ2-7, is EAGVVQSPRYKIIEKKQPVAFWCNPISGHNTLYWYLQNLGQGPELLIRYENEEAVDDSQLPKDRFSAERLKGVDSTLKIQPAELGDSAVYLCASSSPAGRAHEQYFGPGTRLTVT.

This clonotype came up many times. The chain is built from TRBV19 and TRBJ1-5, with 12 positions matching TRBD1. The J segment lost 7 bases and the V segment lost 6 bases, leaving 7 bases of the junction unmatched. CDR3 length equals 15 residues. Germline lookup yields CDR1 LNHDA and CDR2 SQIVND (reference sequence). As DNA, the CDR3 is TGTGCCAGTAGAGTGGGACAGGGGGCTGCCCAGCCCCAGCATTTT. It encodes CASRVGQGAAQPQHF.

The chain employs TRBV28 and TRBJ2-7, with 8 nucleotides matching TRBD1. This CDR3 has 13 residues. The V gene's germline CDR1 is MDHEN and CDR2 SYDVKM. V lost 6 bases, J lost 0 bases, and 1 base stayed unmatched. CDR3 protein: CASSDRGSYEQYF. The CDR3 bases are TGTGCCAGCAGCGACAGGGGCTCCTACGAGCAGTACTTC.

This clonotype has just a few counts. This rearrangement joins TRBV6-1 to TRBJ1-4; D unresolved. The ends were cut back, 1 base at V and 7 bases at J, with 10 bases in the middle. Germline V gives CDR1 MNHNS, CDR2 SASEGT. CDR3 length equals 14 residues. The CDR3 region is CASSEEALPEKLFF. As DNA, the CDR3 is TGTGCCAGCAGTGAAGAAGCTTTGCCTGAAAAACTGTTTTTT.

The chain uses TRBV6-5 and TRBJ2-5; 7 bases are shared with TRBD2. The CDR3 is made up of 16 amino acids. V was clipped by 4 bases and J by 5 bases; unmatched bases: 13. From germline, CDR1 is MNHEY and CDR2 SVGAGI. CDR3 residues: CASSFLRASGGETQYF. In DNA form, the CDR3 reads TGTGCCAGCAGTTTTCTTCGGGCTAGCGGTGGGGAGACCCAGTACTTC.

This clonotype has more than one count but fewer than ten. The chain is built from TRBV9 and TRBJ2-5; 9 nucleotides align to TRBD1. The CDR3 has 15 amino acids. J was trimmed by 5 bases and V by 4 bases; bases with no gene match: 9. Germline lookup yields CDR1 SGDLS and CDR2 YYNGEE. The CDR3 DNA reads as TGTGCCAGCAGCAACCGGGACAGGGTCGGCGAGACCCAGTACTTC. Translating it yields CASSNRDRVGETQYF.